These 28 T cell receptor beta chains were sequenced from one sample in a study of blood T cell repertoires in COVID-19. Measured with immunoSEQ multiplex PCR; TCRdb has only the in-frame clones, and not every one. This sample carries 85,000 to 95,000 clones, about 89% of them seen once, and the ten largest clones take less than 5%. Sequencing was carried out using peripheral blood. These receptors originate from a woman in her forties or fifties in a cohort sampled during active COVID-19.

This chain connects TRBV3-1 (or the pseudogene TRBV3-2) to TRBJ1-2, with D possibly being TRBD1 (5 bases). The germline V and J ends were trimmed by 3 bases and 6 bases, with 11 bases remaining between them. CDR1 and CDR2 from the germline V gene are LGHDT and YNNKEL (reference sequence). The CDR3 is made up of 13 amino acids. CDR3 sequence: CASSHRQGHGYTF. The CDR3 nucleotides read TGTGCCAGCAGCCACCGGCAGGGCCATGGCTACACCTTC.

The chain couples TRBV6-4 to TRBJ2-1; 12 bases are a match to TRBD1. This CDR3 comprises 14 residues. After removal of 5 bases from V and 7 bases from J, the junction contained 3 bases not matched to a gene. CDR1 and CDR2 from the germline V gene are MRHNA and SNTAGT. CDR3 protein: CASSSGQGANEQFF. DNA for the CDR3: TGTGCCAGCAGTTCGGGACAGGGGGCTAATGAGCAGTTCTTC.

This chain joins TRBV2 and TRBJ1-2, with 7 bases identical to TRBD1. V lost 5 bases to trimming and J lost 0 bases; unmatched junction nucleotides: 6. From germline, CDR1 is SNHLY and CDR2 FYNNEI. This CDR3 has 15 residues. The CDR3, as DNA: TGTGCCAGCAGTAACCGGGACAGCTCTAACTATGGCTACACCTTC. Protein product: CASSNRDSSNYGYTF.

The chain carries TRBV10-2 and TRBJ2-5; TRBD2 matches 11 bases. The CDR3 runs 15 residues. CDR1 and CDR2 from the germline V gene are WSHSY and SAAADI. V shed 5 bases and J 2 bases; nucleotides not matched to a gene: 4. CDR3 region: CASSKGLAVQETQYF. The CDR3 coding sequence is TGCGCCAGCAGTAAGGGACTAGCGGTTCAAGAGACCCAGTACTTC.

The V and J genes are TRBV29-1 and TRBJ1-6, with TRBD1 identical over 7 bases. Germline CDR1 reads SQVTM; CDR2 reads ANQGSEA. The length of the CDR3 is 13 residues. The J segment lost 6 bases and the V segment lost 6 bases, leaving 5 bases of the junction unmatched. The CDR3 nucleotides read TGCAGCGTCCAGACAGGGCTTAATTCACCCCTCCACTTT. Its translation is CSVQTGLNSPLHF.

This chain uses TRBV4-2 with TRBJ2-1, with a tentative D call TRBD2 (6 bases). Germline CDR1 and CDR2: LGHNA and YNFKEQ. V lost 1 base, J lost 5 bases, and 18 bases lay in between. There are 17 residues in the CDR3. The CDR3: CASSQVPRGVINNEQFF. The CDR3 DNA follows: TGTGCCAGCAGCCAAGTCCCGCGCGGGGTTATAAACAATGAGCAGTTCTTC.

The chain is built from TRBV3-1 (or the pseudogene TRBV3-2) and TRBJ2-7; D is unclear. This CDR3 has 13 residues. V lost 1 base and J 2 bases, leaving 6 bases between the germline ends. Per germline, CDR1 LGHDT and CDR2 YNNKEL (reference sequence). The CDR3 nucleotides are TGTGCCAGCAGCCAAGTTGGGCCCTACGAGCAGTACTTC. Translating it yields CASSQVGPYEQYF.

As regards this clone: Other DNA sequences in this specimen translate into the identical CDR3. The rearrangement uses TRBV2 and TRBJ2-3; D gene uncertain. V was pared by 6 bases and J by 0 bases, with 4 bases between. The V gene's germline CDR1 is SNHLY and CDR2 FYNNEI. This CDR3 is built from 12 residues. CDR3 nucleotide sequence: TGTGCCAGCAGCCTGAGCACAGATACGCAGTATTTT. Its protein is CASSLSTDTQYF.

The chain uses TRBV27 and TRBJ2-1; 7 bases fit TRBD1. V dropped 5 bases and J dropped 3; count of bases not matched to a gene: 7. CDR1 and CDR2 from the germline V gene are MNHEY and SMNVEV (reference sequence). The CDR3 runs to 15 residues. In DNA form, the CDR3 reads TGTGCCAGCAGTGGCGGCAGGGGGAACTACAATGAGCAGTTCTTC. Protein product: CASSGGRGNYNEQFF.

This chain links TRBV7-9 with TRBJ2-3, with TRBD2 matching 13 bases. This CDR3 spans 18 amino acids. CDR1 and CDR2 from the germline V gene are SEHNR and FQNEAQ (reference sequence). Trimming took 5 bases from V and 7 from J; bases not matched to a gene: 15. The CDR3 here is CASSPTGTSGVYRNTQYF. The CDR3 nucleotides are TGTGCCAGCAGCCCCACAGGGACTAGCGGGGTCTACAGGAATACGCAGTATTTT. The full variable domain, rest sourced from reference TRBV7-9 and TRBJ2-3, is DTGVSQNPRHKITKRGQNVTFRCDPISEHNRLYWYRQTLGQGPEFLTYFQNEAQLEKSRLLSDRFSAERPKGSFSTLEIQRTEQGDSAMYLCASSPTGTSGVYRNTQYFGPGTRLTVL.

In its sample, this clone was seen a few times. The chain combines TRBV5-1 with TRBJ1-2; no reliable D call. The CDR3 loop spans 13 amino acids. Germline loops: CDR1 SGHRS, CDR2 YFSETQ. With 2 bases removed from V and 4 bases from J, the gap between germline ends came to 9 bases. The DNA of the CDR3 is TGCGCCAGCAGCTTAGTTGGAGGCTATGGCTACACCTTC. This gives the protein CASSLVGGYGYTF.

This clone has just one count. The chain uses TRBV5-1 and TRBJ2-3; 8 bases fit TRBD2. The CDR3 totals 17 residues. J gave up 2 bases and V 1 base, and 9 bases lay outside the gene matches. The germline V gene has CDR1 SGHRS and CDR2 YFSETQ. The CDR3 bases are TGCGCCAGCAGCTTGCGGGGGGGCCGGCCGAACACAGATACGCAGTATTTT. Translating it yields CASSLRGGRPNTDTQYF. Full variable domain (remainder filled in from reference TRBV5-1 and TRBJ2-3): KAGVTQTPRYLIKTRGQQVTLSCSPISGHRSVSWYQQTPGQGLQFLFEYFSETQRNKGNFPGRFSGRQFSNSRSEMNVSTLELGDSALYLCASSLRGGRPNTDTQYFGPGTRLTVL.

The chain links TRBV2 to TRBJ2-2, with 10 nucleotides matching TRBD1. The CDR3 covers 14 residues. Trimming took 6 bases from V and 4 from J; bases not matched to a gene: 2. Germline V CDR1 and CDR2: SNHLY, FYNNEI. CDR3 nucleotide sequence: TGTGCCAGCAGGACAGGGGGCGGCACCGGGGAGCTGTTTTTT. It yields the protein CASRTGGGTGELFF.

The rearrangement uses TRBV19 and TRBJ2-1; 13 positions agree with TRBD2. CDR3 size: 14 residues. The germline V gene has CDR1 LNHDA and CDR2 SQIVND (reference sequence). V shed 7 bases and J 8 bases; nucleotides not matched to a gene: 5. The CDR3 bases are TGTGCCAGTAAGAGACTAGCGGGGGGCTATGAGCAGTTCTTC. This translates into CASKRLAGGYEQFF.

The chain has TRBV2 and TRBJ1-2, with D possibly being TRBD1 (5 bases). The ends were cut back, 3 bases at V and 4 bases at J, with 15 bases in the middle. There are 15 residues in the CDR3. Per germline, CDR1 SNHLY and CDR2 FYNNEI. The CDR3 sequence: CASSDRGPAFYGYTF. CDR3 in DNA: TGTGCCAGCAGTGATAGGGGCCCCGCTTTCTATGGCTACACCTTC.

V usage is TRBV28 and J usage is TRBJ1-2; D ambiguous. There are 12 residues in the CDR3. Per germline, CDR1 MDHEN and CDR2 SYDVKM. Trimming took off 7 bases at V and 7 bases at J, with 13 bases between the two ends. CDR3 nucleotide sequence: TGTGCCAGCAAACGGGAAGGCAGTGGCTACACCTTC. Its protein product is CASKREGSGYTF.

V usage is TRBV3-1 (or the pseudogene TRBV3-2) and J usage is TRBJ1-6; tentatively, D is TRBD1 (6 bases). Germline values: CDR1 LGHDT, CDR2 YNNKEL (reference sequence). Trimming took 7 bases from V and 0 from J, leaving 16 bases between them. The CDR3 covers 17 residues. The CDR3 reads CASNGGGASSYNSPLHF. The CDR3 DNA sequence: TGTGCCAGCAACGGGGGGGGCGCGAGCTCCTATAATTCACCCCTCCACTTT.

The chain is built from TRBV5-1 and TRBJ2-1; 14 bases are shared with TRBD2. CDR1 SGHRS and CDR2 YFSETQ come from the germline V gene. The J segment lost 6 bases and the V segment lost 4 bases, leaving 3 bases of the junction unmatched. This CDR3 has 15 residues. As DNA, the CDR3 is TGCGCCAGCAGCCAGACTAGCGGGGGGGCCAATGAGCAGTTCTTC. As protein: CASSQTSGGANEQFF.

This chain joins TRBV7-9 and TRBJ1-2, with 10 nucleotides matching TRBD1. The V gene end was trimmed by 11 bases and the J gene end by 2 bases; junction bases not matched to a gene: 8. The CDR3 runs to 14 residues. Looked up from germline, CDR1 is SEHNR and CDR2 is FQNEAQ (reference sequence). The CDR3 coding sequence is TGTGCCTCTCACCCGGACAGGGGGAACTATGGCTACACCTTC. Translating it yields CASHPDRGNYGYTF.

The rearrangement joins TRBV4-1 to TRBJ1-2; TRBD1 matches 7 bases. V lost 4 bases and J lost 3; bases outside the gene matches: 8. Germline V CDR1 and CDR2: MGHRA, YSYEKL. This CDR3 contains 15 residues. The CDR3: CASSPNTGADYGYTF. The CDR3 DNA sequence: TGCGCCAGCAGCCCCAATACAGGGGCCGACTATGGCTACACCTTC.

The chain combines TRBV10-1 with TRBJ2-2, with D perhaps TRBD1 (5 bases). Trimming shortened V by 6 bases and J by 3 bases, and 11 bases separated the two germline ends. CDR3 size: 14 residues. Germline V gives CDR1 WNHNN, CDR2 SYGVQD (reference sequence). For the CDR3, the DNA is TGCGCCAGCAGGAAGGGGTACGACACCGGGGAGCTGTTTTTT. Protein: CASRKGYDTGELFF.

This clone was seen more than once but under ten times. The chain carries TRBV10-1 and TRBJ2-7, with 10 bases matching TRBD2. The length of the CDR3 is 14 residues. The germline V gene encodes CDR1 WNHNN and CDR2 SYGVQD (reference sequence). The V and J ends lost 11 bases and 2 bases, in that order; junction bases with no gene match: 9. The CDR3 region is CAVFLAGDPYEQYF. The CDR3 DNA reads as TGCGCCGTCTTTCTAGCGGGAGACCCCTACGAGCAGTACTTC.

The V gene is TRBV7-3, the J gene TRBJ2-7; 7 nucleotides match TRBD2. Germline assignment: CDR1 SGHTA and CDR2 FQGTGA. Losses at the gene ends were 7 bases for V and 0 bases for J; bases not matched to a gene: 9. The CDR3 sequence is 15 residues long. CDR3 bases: TGTGCCAGCACCCCGTGGAGGACTAGCTCCTACGAGCAGTACTTC. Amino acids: CASTPWRTSSYEQYF.

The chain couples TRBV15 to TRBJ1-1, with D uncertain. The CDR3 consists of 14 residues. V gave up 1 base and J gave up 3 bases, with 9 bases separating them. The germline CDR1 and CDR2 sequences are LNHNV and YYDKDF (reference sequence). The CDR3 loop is CATSRVNAYTEAFF. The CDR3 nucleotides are TGTGCCACCAGCAGAGTTAATGCGTACACTGAAGCTTTCTTT. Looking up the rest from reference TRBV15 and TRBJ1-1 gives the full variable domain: DAMVIQNPRYQVTQFGKPVTLSCSQTLNHNVMYWYQQKSSQAPKLLFHYYDKDFNNEADTPDNFQSRRPNTSFCFLDIRSPGLGDTAMYLCATSRVNAYTEAFFGQGTRLTVV.

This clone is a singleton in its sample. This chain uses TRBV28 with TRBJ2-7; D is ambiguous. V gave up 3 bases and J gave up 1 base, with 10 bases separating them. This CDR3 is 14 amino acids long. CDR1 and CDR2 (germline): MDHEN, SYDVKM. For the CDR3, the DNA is TGTGCCAGCAGTTTCAGATTAAAATCCTACGAGCAGTACTTC. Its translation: CASSFRLKSYEQYF.

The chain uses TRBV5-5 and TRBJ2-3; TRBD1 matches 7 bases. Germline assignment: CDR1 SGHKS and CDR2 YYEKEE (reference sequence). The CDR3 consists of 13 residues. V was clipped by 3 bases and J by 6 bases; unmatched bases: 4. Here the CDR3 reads CASSYRGTDTQYF. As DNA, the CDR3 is TGTGCCAGCAGCTACAGGGGAACGGATACGCAGTATTTT.

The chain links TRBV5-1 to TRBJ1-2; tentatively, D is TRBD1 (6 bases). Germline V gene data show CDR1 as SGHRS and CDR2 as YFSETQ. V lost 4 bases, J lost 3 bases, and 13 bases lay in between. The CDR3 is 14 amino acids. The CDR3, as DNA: TGCGCCAGCAGCGTACAGGGCATGGACTATGGCTACACCTTC. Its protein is CASSVQGMDYGYTF.

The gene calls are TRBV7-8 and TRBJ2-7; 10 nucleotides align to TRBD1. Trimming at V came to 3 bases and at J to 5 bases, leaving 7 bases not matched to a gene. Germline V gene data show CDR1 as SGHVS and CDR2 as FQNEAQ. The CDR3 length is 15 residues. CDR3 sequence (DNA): TGTGCCAGCAGCTTGGTACCGGGACAGGGGAACGAGCAGTACTTC. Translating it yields CASSLVPGQGNEQYF.